A single sample is the source of the 24 T cell receptor beta chains below, sequenced in a study of CD8+ T cells in alopecia areata. Markers including CD4, CD8alpha, NKG2D and NKG2ACE guided sorting of pooled cutaneous lymph node cells. As the sequencing template, cDNA was produced by extracting RNA and reverse transcribing it. Libraries were prepared by immunoSEQ multiplex PCR; TCRdb keeps only in-frame clonotypes and omits some of them. The sample holds 200,000 to 300,000 clones, and no clone turns up only once. What was sequenced was CD4+ T cells sorted from a lymph node. Receptors were obtained from a C3H/HeJ mouse with alopecia areata. The strain bears MHC haplotype H2-k.

This clone was seen more than once but under ten times. Any gene name here is a mouse gene name. The read ends 4 residues before the CDR3 terminus; that terminus is restored from the germline J gene. This chain connects TRBV13-3 to TRBJ2-7, with 7 positions matching TRBD2. The CDR3 totals 15 residues. Germline V CDR1 and CDR2: NNHDY, SYVADS. CDR3 in amino acids: CASSDPLLGDYEQYF. The CDR3 DNA, read in part, is TGTGCCAGCAGTGATCCCCTCCTGGGGGATTAT.

A remark on this clone: Mouse germline and gene names are used. The CDR3 goes on 4 residues after the read ends, and that part is filled in from the germline J gene. The rearrangement joins TRBV13-1 to TRBJ2-1, with TRBD1 identical over 7 bases. Germline lookup yields CDR1 NSHNY and CDR2 SYGAGN. The CDR3 spans 14 residues. Trimming took 3 bases from V and 3 from J; bases not matched to a gene: 3. CDR3 bases read: TGTGCCAGCAGTGTGGACAGGATCTATGCT. This encodes CASSVDRIYA. The entire CDR3 protein reads CASSVDRIYAEQFF.

This clone has only a few counts. Mouse gene names and germline throughout. The read falls 4 residues short of the CDR3 end, and the missing part is taken from the germline J gene. The chain recombines TRBV31 with TRBJ2-3, with a weak D call TRBD2 (5 bases). The CDR3 covers 15 residues. CDR1 is GKSSPN and CDR2 is SITVG in the germline V gene. V lost 0 bases and J lost 0, with 10 bases in between. The CDR3 here is CAWSLLASSAETLYF. The DNA read from the CDR3 is TGTGCCTGGAGTCTACTGGCGTCTAGTGCAGAA.

On this clone: Gene names follow the mouse nomenclature. The CDR3 end is not reached by the read, which stops 4 residues before it; the germline J gene fills it in. The chain carries TRBV13-2 and TRBJ1-2; weak D call: TRBD1 (6 bases). V was pared by 8 bases and J by 0 bases, with 11 bases between. Germline-derived CDR1 and CDR2 are NNHNN and SYGAGS (reference sequence). There are 13 residues in the CDR3. CDR3 DNA, as far as it was read: TGTGCCAGTACCCCAGGGGCAAACTCC. Its protein product is CASTPGANS. Given in full, the CDR3 is CASTPGANSDYTF.

As concerns this clone: Mouse names are used for the genes. CDR3 bases read: TGTGCCAGCAGTGATGGGTGGGGGGGAAATGCT. Its protein product is CASSDGWGGNA. The whole CDR3 reads CASSDGWGGNAEQFF. This chain joins TRBV13-3 and TRBJ2-1; the match to TRBD2 covers 8 bases. The sequenced fragment ends 4 residues before the CDR3 boundary, so the rest is inferred from the germline J gene. The CDR3 runs to 15 residues. V lost 0 bases to trimming and J lost 5 bases; unmatched junction nucleotides: 4. From germline, CDR1 is NNHDY and CDR2 SYVADS.

This clone showed up just a few times. These gene names are mouse names. The observed sequence ends 4 residues before the CDR3 terminus, with the missing tail filled in from the germline J gene. V usage is TRBV13-1 and J usage is TRBJ2-2; the D is unclear. The CDR3 extends over 15 amino acids. V dropped 0 bases and J dropped 1 base, with 7 bases sitting between them. Germline lookup yields CDR1 NSHNY and CDR2 SYGAGN. Partial CDR3 DNA: TGTGCCAGCAGTGATGCAGACAAAAACACCGGG. It translates to CASSDADKNTG. The full CDR3 protein reads CASSDADKNTGQLYF.

This clone was picked up a small number of times. Each gene name is a mouse one. The read finishes 4 residues shy of the CDR3 end, and the germline J gene is used to complete it. Other nucleotide sequences from this sample produce the same CDR3. This chain links TRBV14 with TRBJ1-1, with 8 bases lining up with TRBD1. V lost 4 bases, J lost 1 base, and 3 bases stayed unmatched. CDR3 length equals 14 residues. Germline V gene data show CDR1 as SGHDT and CDR2 as FRDEAV. CDR3 DNA (partial): TGTGCCAGCAGTCCCGGGACAGGGAACACA. Encoded protein: CASSPGTGNT. The CDR3, in full, reads CASSPGTGNTEVFF.

This clone was seen a handful of times. Genes and germline come from the mouse. The CDR3 is cut off 4 residues early in the read; its end comes from the germline J gene. V and J are TRBV5 and TRBJ1-2; 9 nucleotides line up with TRBD1. J gave up 1 base and V 0 bases, and 6 bases lay outside the gene matches. This CDR3 region has 17 residues. The V gene's germline CDR1 is LGHNA and CDR2 YNLKQL (reference sequence). The chain's CDR3 is CASSQEGPGQGNSDYTF. Incomplete CDR3 DNA: TGTGCCAGCAGCCAAGAGGGTCCGGGACAGGGAAACTCC.

Notes on this clone: Mouse gene names apply. The DNA ends 4 residues before the CDR3 does, and the rest of the CDR3 is filled in from the germline J gene. The chain combines TRBV13-1 with TRBJ2-1; tentative D call: TRBD1 (6 bases). V shed 3 bases and J shed 5 bases, with 15 bases lying between them. CDR1 is NSHNY, CDR2 SYGAGN, per germline. CDR3 length: 15 amino acids. The CDR3 sequence: CASSVHRVGNAEQFF. Incomplete CDR3 DNA: TGTGCCAGCAGTGTTCACAGGGTGGGGAATGCT.

Turning to this clone: The gene names given are mouse names. The read terminates 4 residues ahead of where the CDR3 ends, so the germline J gene completes it. The rearrangement uses TRBV13-2 and TRBJ2-2, with TRBD2 matching 10 bases. The CDR3 runs to 14 residues. Trimming removed 5 bases from V and 3 bases from J; junction bases left unmatched: 1. CDR1 NNHNN and CDR2 SYGAGS come from the germline V gene (reference sequence). The sequenced part of the CDR3 DNA is TGTGCCAGCGGACTGGGGGGGGACACCGGG. Translation: CASGLGGDTG. The whole CDR3 protein is CASGLGGDTGQLYF.

This clone was counted only a few times. The gene symbols are mouse symbols. The read finishes 4 residues shy of the CDR3 end, and the germline J gene is used to complete it. The rearrangement uses TRBV13-3 and TRBJ1-2, with a possible D match to TRBD1 (5 bases). The CDR3 extends over 13 amino acids. Deletions cut 4 bases from V and 0 bases from J, with 7 bases between. Germline lookup yields CDR1 NNHDY and CDR2 SYVADS. The DNA read from the CDR3 is TGTGCCAGCAGTATACAGGCAAACTCC. Its protein is CASSIQANS. In full, the CDR3 reads CASSIQANSDYTF.

This clone has a handful of counts. Gene names refer to mouse genes. CDR3 residues: CASSQAGQGDTQYF. The CDR3 DNA, read in part, is TGTGCCAGCAGCCAAGCGGGACAGGGAGAC. V is TRBV5 and J is TRBJ2-5, with 9 bases that match TRBD1. The read ends 4 residues before the CDR3 terminus; that terminus is restored from the germline J gene. The CDR3 consists of 14 residues. Looked up from germline, CDR1 is LGHNA and CDR2 is YNLKQL (reference sequence).

This clone appeared a few times. Genes and germline are mouse. The CDR3 extends 4 residues past the end of the read, so its final part is completed from the germline J gene. The J gene is TRBJ2-5, the V gene TRBV1; the D gene is possibly TRBD2 (6 bases). This CDR3 has 16 amino acids. Per the germline V gene, CDR1 is NSQYPW and CDR2 is LRSPGD (reference sequence). The sequenced part of the CDR3 DNA is TGCACCTGCAGTGCAGATCCGGGGGGAAGGGGTGAC. It codes for CTCSADPGGRGD. From start to end, the CDR3 is CTCSADPGGRGDTQYF.

As regards this clone: Genes and germline come from the mouse. The read comes to an end 4 residues before the CDR3 does, leaving the germline J gene to fill in the end. This chain joins TRBV19 and TRBJ2-5; D might be TRBD1 (5 bases). Deletions cut 3 bases from V and 1 base from J, with 9 bases between. The CDR3 is 14 residues long. The V gene's germline CDR1 is FNHDT and CDR2 SITEND (reference sequence). The CDR3 here is CASSNPTDQDTQYF. CDR3 DNA, as far as it was read: TGTGCCAGCAGTAATCCGACAGACCAAGAC.

In regard to this clone: The gene symbols are mouse symbols. This sample includes further DNA sequences coding for the same CDR3. CDR3 loop: CASSQSSYEQYF. The part of the CDR3 DNA that was read is TGTGCCAGCAGCCAATCCTCCTAT. The rearrangement joins TRBV5 to TRBJ2-7, with D uncertain. The sequence runs out 4 residues before the end of the CDR3; the remainder is reconstructed from the germline J gene. The germline V gene has CDR1 LGHNA and CDR2 YNLKQL (reference sequence). The CDR3 extends over 12 amino acids. Trimming pared 2 bases from V and 0 bases from J, leaving 2 bases between.

On this clone: Mouse names are used for the genes. The DNA ends 4 residues before the CDR3 does, and the rest of the CDR3 is filled in from the germline J gene. This chain joins TRBV13-2 and TRBJ2-2; D is perhaps TRBD2 (6 bases). The CDR3 sequence is 16 residues long. CDR1 NNHNN and CDR2 SYGAGS come from the germline V gene (reference sequence). The V end was cut by 1 base, the J end by 1 base, with 11 bases between. The CDR3 is CASGDPGLKNTGQLYF. Incomplete CDR3 DNA: TGTGCCAGCGGTGATCCGGGACTTAAAAACACCGGG.

This clone was seen more than once but under ten times. Gene names refer to mouse genes. The CDR3 is cut off 4 residues early in the read; its end comes from the germline J gene. The same CDR3 is also encoded by other DNA sequences in this sample. This chain joins TRBV5 and TRBJ1-1; possible D gene TRBD1, 5 bases. V was cut by 1 base and J by 1 base, with 7 bases left in between. The CDR3 sequence is 14 residues long. Germline V gene data show CDR1 as LGHNA and CDR2 as YNLKQL (reference sequence). The sequenced part of the CDR3 DNA is TGTGCCAGCAGCCAAGGGACAAAAAACACA. It translates to CASSQGTKNT. The entire CDR3 reads CASSQGTKNTEVFF.

The table lists this clone with a few counts. Germline and genes here are mouse. Incomplete CDR3 DNA: TGTGCCAGCAGTATCCCCAGACATAACTATGCT. It translates to CASSIPRHNYA. The CDR3 in its entirety is CASSIPRHNYAEQFF. This rearrangement joins TRBV19 to TRBJ2-1; D is unresolved. The read comes to an end 4 residues before the CDR3 does, leaving the germline J gene to fill in the end. This CDR3 is built from 15 residues. The germline V and J ends were trimmed by 2 bases and 0 bases, with 9 bases remaining between them. The germline CDR1 and CDR2 sequences are FNHDT and SITEND (reference sequence).

Concerning this clone: Gene labels here are mouse ones. The read halts 4 residues ahead of the CDR3 end, with the missing end drawn from the germline J gene. V is TRBV1 and J is TRBJ2-3; no firm D call. V was clipped by 0 bases and J by 4 bases, with 5 bases between them. Germline values: CDR1 NSQYPW, CDR2 LRSPGD (reference sequence). The CDR3 has 13 amino acids. The CDR3 DNA, read in part, is TGCACCTGCAGTGCAGAGGGGTCAGAA. This codes for CTCSAEGSE. The entire CDR3 protein is CTCSAEGSETLYF.

To note about this clone: The gene symbols are mouse symbols. The CDR3 end lies 4 residues beyond the end of the read and is filled in from the germline J gene. This chain links TRBV13-3 with TRBJ2-3; 12 nucleotides line up with TRBD2. V lost 3 bases to trimming and J lost 4 bases; unmatched junction nucleotides: 3. The CDR3 consists of 15 residues. Germline V gives CDR1 NNHDY, CDR2 SYVADS. The CDR3 spells CASSVGTGGSETLYF. The CDR3 bases that were read are TGTGCCAGCAGTGTTGGGACTGGGGGGTCAGAA.

Concerning this clone itself: Gene labels here are mouse ones. The read finishes 4 residues shy of the CDR3 end, and the germline J gene is used to complete it. Other DNA sequences within the sample encode an identical CDR3. This chain joins TRBV5 and TRBJ1-2; TRBD1 matches 9 bases. CDR1 and CDR2 (germline): LGHNA, YNLKQL (reference sequence). The CDR3 has 14 amino acids. Germline trimming cut 3 bases from V and 4 bases from J; bases unmatched to any gene: 3. The part of the CDR3 DNA that was read is TGTGCCAGCAGCCAGACAGGGGGAGGCTCC. This translates into CASSQTGGGS. The CDR3 reads in full as CASSQTGGGSDYTF.

This clone occurred a few times. Gene names are mouse gene names. The sequence runs out 4 residues before the end of the CDR3; the remainder is reconstructed from the germline J gene. The same CDR3 also results from other DNA sequences found in this sample. The chain couples TRBV19 to TRBJ2-3, with unresolved D. Germline CDR1 and CDR2: FNHDT and SITEND (reference sequence). V lost 4 bases, J lost 0 bases, and 6 bases lay in between. The CDR3 extends over 13 amino acids. The CDR3 spells CASSPSSAETLYF. The part of the CDR3 DNA that was read is TGTGCCAGCAGTCCCAGTAGTGCAGAA.

A remark on this clone: Gene names are the mouse ones. The read halts 4 residues ahead of the CDR3 end, with the missing end drawn from the germline J gene. The rearrangement uses TRBV19 and TRBJ2-1, with 11 bases matching TRBD2. After removal of 4 bases from V and 3 bases from J, the junction contained 6 bases not matched to a gene. This CDR3 has 16 amino acids. Germline V lookup: CDR1 FNHDT, CDR2 SITEND (reference sequence). CDR3 in amino acids: CASSSGLGATYAEQFF. CDR3 DNA, as far as it was read: TGTGCCAGCAGTTCGGGACTGGGGGCCACCTATGCT.

As concerns this clone: Gene and germline names: mouse. The CDR3 extends 4 residues past the end of the read, so its final part is completed from the germline J gene. The V call is TRBV1, the J call TRBJ2-7; TRBD2 agrees at 8 bases. Germline values: CDR1 NSQYPW, CDR2 LRSPGD (reference sequence). This CDR3 comprises 16 residues. After removal of 0 bases from V and 3 bases from J, the junction contained 7 bases not matched to a gene. Incomplete CDR3 DNA: TGCACCTGCAGTGCAGATCCTGGGGGGCGGCTCTAT. This gives the protein CTCSADPGGRLY. From start to end, the CDR3 is CTCSADPGGRLYEQYF.